The rows below give T cell receptor beta chains drawn from one sample of a study of T cell responses to AZD1222 COVID-19 vaccine. Only in-frame clones appear in the TCRdb table, and some are missing; sequencing was by immunoSEQ multiplex PCR. This repertoire shows around 130,000 clones, over 90% found once; its top ten account for roughly 1%. The starting material was peripheral blood, obtained on day 0 of AZD1222 vaccination. These receptors all stem from an adult in good health. CDR3s include the opening cysteine and the closing phenylalanine or tryptophan. A D gene is named only where the DNA matches it firmly. Clone size is shown for a subset of rows, as once, few, many or a class of expanded clone.

V	J	size	D	DNA	CDR3
TRBV27	TRBJ2-2	NA	NA	TGTGCCACCCGGCCCGCGAACACCGGGGAGCTGTTTTTT	CATRPANTGELFF
TRBV29-1	TRBJ1-4	NA	TRBD1	TGCAGCGTCCTGACAGGGGGCGTAAGGGAAAAACTGTTTTTT	CSVLTGGVREKLFF
TRBV11-2	TRBJ1-2	NA	NA	TGTGCCAGCAGCTTTAGGGATGGCTACACCTTC	CASSFRDGYTF
TRBV5-6	TRBJ2-1	NA	NA	TGTGCCAGCAGCTGGGATGAGGGACAATCCAATGAGCAGTTCTTC	CASSWDEGQSNEQFF
TRBV3-1/TRBV3-2	TRBJ1-1	NA	NA	TGTGCCAGCAGCCCTAGCGGGACATTCAGCAACGCTTTCTTT	CASSPSGTFSNAFF
TRBV4-1	TRBJ2-6	NA	TRBD1	TGCGCCAGCAGCCCGCGGACAGGGTATCTGACTGGGGCCAACGTCCTGACTTTC	CASSPRTGYLTGANVLTF
TRBV18	TRBJ2-5	NA	NA	TGTGCCAGCTCACCGGAAGAAGAGACCCAGTACTTC	CASSPEEETQYF
TRBV19	TRBJ1-5	NA	NA	TGTGCCAGTAAGGATATAAGGACAGCAACAAATCAGCCCCAGCATTTT	CASKDIRTATNQPQHF
TRBV7-9	TRBJ1-2	NA	TRBD1	TGTGCCAGCAGCTTAGGCACAGGGGGCAGAGACGGCTACACCTTC	CASSLGTGGRDGYTF
TRBV4-2	TRBJ1-2	NA	NA	TGTGCCAGCAGCCAAGAATCGACAGAAGTGGATGGCTACACCTTC	CASSQESTEVDGYTF
TRBV20-1	TRBJ1-2	NA	NA	TGCAGTGCTAAGGGGCTCTATGGCTACACCTTC	CSAKGLYGYTF
TRBV5-1	TRBJ1-2	NA	TRBD1	TGCGCCAGCAGCCGACCCGGGACAGGGTCTAGAGGGGGCTACACCTTC	CASSRPGTGSRGGYTF
TRBV6-2/TRBV6-3	TRBJ1-1	once	NA	TGTGCCAGCAGTTCCCAGCTGAGCACTGAAGCTTTCTTT	CASSSQLSTEAFF
TRBV15	TRBJ2-3	NA	TRBD2	TGTGCCACCAGCAGAGCAACAGGACTAGCGGTGGCAGATACGCAGTATTTT	CATSRATGLAVADTQYF
TRBV5-4	TRBJ2-1	NA	NA	TGTGCCAGCAGCTTGGGGGATTTCTACAATGAGCAGTTCTTC	CASSLGDFYNEQFF
TRBV5-5	TRBJ2-7	NA	TRBD1	TGTGCCAGCAGCAACCACCGGGACAGGTACGAGCAGTACTTC	CASSNHRDRYEQYF
TRBV10-3	TRBJ1-1	few	TRBD1	TGTGCCATCAGTCGGACAGGGGGCGACACTGAAGCTTTCTTT	CAISRTGGDTEAFF